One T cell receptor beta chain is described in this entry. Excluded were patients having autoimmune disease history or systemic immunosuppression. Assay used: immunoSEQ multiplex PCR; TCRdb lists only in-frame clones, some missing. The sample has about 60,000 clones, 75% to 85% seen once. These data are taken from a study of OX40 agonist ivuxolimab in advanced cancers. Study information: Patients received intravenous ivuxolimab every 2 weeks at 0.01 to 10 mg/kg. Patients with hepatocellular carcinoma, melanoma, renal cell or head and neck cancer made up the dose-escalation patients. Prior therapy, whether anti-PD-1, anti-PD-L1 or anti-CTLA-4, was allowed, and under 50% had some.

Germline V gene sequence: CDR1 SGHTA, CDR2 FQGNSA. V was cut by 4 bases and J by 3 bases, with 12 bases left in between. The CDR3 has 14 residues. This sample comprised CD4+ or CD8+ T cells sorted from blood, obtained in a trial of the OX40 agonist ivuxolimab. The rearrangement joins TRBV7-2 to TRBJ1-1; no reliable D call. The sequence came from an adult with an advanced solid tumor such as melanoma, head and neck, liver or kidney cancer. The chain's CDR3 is CASSWRPQDTEAFF. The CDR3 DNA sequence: TGTGCCAGCAGCTGGCGGCCTCAGGACACTGAAGCTTTCTTT.